This T cell receptor (beta chain) was observed in a study of blood T cells in healthy people across ages. This clonotype was found a few times. The target antigen is unknown. Study conclusions and caveats: Since the PBMCs were unsorted, naive and antigen-experienced cells could not be conclusively compared.

The CDR3 runs 16 residues. Ten milliliters was the volume of peripheral blood drawn from each donor. A second roughly 6 to 12 cycle PCR used barcoded and J-beta primers. TCRdb reprocessed the 5' RACE reads with MiXCR, giving one entry per CDR3 protein. The table lists fewer than 600,000 distinct CDR3 sequences, about a quarter of them singletons. A further study also used this sample, focusing on T cells of mothers and their children. That study reports: Overlap in related mother-child pairs always slightly exceeded unrelated pairs, never significantly.

The clonotype was recovered from a boy aged 2 to 10 in good health. The sequenced material came from blood. The V gene is TRBV21-1, the J gene TRBJ2-4; the D call TRBD1 from the table was never checked on the DNA. TRBV21-1 counts as a pseudogene. This CDR3 reads CASSKKGRRCKNIQYF. In nucleotides, the CDR3 is TGTGCCAGCAGCAAAAAGGGACGGAGATGTAAAAACATTCAGTACTTC.